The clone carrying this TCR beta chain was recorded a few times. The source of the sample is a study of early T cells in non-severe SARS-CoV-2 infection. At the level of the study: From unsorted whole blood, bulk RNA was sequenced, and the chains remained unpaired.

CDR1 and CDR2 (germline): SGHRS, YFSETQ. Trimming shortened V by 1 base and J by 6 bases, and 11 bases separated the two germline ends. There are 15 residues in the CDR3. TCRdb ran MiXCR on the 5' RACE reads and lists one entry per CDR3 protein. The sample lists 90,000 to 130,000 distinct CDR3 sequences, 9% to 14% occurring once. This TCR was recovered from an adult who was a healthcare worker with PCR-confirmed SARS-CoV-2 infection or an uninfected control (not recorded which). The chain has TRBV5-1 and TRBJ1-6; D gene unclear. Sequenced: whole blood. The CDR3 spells CASSLQAPINSPLHF. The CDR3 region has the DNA TGCGCCAGCAGCTTGCAGGCCCCTATTAATTCACCCCTCCACTTT.